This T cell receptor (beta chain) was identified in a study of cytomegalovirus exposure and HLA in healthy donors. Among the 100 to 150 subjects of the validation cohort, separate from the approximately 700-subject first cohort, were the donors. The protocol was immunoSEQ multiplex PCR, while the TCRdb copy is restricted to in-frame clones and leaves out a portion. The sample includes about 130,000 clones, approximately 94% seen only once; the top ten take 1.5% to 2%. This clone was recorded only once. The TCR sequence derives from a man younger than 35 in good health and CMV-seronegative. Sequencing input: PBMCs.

The CDR3 coding sequence is TGTGCCAGTAGTATAAACAGGGCGGACGAGCAGTACTTC. Translation: CASSINRADEQYF. This chain links TRBV19 with TRBJ2-7; the D gene is possibly TRBD1 (6 bases). This CDR3 region has 13 residues. Germline V CDR1 and CDR2: LNHDA, SQIVND (reference sequence). Between the trimmed V and J ends, which lost 2 bases and 5 bases, there was a span of 10 bases.